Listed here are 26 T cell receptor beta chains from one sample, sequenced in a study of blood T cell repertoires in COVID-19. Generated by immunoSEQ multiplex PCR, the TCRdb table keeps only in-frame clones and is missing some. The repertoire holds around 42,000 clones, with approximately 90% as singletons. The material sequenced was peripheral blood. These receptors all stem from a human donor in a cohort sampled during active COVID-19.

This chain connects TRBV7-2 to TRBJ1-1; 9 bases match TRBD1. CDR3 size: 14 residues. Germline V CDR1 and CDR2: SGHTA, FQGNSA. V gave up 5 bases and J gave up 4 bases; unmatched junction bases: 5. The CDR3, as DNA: TGTGCCAGCAGCCCCCGACAGGGGGTCACTGAAGCTTTCTTT. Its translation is CASSPRQGVTEAFF.

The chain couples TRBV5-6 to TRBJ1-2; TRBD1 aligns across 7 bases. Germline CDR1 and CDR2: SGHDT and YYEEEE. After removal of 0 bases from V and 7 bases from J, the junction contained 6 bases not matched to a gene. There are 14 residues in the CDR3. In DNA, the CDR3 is TGTGCCAGCAGCTTGGGACAGGGAGGATTTGGCTACACCTTC. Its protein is CASSLGQGGFGYTF.

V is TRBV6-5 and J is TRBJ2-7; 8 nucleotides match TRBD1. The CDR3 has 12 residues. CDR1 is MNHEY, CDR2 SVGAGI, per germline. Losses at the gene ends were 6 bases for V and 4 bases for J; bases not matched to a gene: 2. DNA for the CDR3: TGTGCCAGCAGGGGACAGGTATACGAGCAGTACTTC. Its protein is CASRGQVYEQYF.

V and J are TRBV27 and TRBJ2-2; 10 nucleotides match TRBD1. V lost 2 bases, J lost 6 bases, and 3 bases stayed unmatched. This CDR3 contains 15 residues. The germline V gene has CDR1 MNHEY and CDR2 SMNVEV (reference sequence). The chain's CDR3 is CASSLDRGPPGELFF. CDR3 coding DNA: TGTGCCAGCAGTTTAGACAGGGGGCCCCCCGGGGAGCTGTTTTTT.

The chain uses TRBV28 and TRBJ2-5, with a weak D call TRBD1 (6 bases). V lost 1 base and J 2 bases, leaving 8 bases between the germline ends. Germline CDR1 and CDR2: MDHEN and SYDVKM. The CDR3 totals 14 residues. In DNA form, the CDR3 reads TGTGCCAGCAGTTTATTAGGGGGACAAGAGACCCAGTACTTC. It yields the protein CASSLLGGQETQYF.

The CDR3 loop reads CASSRTGPSNQPQHF. In DNA, the CDR3 is TGTGCCAGCAGTCGGACAGGGCCCTCCAATCAGCCCCAGCATTTT. The V gene is TRBV27, the J gene TRBJ1-5, with TRBD1 identical over 8 bases. The germline gives CDR1 MNHEY, CDR2 SMNVEV (reference sequence). This CDR3 has 15 residues. V was clipped by 5 bases and J by 3 bases; unmatched bases: 6.

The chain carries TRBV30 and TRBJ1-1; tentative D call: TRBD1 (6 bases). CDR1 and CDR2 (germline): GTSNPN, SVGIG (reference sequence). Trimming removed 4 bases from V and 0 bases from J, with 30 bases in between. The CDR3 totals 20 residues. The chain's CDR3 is CAWTITGRTPRRGMNTEAFF. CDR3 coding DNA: TGTGCCTGGACCATAACCGGGCGGACCCCAAGAAGGGGGATGAACACTGAAGCTTTCTTT. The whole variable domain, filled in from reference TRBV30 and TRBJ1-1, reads SQTIHQWPATLVQPVGSPLSLECTVEGTSNPNLYWYRQAAGRGLQLLFYSVGIGQISSEVPQNLSASRPQDRQFILSSKKLLLSDSGFYLCAWTITGRTPRRGMNTEAFFGQGTRLTVV.

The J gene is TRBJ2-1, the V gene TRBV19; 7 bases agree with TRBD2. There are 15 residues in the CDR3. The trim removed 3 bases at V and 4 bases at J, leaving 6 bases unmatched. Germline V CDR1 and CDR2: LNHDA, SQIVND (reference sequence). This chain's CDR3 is CASSIGGSPYNEQFF. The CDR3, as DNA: TGTGCCAGTAGTATTGGCGGGAGCCCTTACAATGAGCAGTTCTTC.

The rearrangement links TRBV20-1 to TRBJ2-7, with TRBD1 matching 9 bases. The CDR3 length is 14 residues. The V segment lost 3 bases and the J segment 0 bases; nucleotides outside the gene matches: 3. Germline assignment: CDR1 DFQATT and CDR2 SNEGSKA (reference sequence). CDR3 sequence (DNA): TGCAGTGCTAGTGGGACAGGGAGCTCCTACGAGCAGTACTTC. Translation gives CSASGTGSSYEQYF.

CDR3 bases: TGTGCCAGCAGCTTATCGTTGGAGGGCTCCTACGAGCAGTACTTC. This encodes CASSLSLEGSYEQYF. The chain employs TRBV11-2 and TRBJ2-7; D possibly corresponds to TRBD2 (6 bases). Per germline, CDR1 SGHAT and CDR2 FQNNGV. The CDR3 sequence is 15 residues long. Trimming stripped 2 bases from V and 0 bases from J, with 11 bases between.

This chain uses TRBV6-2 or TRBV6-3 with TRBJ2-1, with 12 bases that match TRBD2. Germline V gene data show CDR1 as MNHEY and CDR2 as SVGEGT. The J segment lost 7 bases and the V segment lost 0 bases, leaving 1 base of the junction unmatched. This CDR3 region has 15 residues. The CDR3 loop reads CASSYSTSGSNEQFF. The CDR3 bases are TGTGCCAGCAGTTACTCGACTAGCGGGAGTAATGAGCAGTTCTTC.

The CDR3 loop is CASSLRTVSNTEAFF. CDR3 coding DNA: TGTGCCAGCAGCTTAAGAACAGTTTCGAACACTGAAGCTTTCTTT. V is TRBV11-2 and J is TRBJ1-1; no definite D call. Trimming pared 2 bases from V and 1 base from J, leaving 11 bases between. The germline CDR1 and CDR2 sequences are SGHAT and FQNNGV. The CDR3 length is 15 residues.

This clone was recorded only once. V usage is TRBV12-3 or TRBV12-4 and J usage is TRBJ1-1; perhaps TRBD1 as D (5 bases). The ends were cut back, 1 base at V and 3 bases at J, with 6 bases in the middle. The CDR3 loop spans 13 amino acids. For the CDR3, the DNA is TGTGCCAGCAGTTTAGACAGGTACACTGAAGCTTTCTTT. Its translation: CASSLDRYTEAFF.

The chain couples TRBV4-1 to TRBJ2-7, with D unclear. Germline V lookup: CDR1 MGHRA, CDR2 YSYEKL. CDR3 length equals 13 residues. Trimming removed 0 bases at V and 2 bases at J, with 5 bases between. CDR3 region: CASSQDRTYEQYF. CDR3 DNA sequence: TGCGCCAGCAGCCAAGACAGGACCTACGAGCAGTACTTC.

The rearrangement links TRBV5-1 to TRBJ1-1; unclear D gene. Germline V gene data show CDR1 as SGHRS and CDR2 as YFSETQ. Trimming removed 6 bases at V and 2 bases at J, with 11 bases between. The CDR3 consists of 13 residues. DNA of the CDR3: TGCGCCAGCAACGGGAACTATAACACTGAAGCTTTCTTT. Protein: CASNGNYNTEAFF.

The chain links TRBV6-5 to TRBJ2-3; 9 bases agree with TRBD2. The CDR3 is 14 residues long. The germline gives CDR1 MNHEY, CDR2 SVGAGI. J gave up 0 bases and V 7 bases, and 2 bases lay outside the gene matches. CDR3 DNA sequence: TGTGCCAGCAAGACTAGCGGAAGCACAGATACGCAGTATTTT. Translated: CASKTSGSTDTQYF.

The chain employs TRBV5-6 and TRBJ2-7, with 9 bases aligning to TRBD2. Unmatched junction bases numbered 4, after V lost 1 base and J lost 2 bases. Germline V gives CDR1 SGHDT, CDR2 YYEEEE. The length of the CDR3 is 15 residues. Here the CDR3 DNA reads TGTGCCAGCAGCTTGTACGTAGCGGGAGCCTACGAGCAGTACTTC. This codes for CASSLYVAGAYEQYF.

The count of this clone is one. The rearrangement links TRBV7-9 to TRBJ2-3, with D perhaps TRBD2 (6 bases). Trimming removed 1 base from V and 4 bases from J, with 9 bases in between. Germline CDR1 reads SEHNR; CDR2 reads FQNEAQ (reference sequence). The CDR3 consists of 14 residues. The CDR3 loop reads CASSLEGTADTQYF. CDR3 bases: TGTGCCAGCAGCTTAGAGGGGACTGCAGATACGCAGTATTTT.

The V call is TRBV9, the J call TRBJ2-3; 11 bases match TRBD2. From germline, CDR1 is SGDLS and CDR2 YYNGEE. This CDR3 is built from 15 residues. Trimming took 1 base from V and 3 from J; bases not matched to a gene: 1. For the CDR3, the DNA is TGTGCCAGCAGCGTACTAGCGGGAGGTACAGATACGCAGTATTTT. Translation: CASSVLAGGTDTQYF.

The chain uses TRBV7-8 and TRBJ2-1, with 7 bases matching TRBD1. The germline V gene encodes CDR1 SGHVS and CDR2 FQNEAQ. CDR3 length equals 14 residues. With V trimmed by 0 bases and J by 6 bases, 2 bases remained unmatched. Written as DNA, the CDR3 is TGTGCCAGCAGCTTAGCGGGACAGAGCAATGAGCAGTTCTTC. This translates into CASSLAGQSNEQFF.

The CDR3 nucleotides are TGCGCCAGCAGCCCCTCGGCAGGGGACGAGCAGTACTTC. It codes for CASSPSAGDEQYF. The V call is TRBV4-1, the J call TRBJ2-7; possible D gene TRBD1, 6 bases. Per the germline V gene, CDR1 is MGHRA and CDR2 is YSYEKL. Trimming cost V 4 bases and J 5 bases, with 12 bases left between them. This CDR3 comprises 13 residues.

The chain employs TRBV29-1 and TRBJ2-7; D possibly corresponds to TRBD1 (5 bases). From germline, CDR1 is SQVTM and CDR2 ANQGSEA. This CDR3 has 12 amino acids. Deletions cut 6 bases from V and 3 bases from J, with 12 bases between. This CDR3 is CSVSREGYEQYF. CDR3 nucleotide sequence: TGCAGCGTATCCAGGGAAGGCTACGAGCAGTACTTC.

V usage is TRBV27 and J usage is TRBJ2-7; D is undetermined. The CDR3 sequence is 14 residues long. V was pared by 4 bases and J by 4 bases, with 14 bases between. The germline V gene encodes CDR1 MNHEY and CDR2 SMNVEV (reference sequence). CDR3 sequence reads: CASSSPTPPYEQYF. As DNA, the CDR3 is TGTGCCAGCAGTTCCCCGACACCTCCATACGAGCAGTACTTC.

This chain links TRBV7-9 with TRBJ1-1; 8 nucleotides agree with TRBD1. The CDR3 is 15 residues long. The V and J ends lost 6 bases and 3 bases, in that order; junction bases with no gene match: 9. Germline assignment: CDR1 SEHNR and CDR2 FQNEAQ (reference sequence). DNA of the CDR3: TGTGCCAGCAGGTCGCCGGACAGGGTTGACACTGAAGCTTTCTTT. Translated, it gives CASRSPDRVDTEAFF.

CDR3 sequence reads: CASSALVSSGRASVETQYF. Here the CDR3 DNA reads TGCGCCAGCAGCGCCCTCGTCTCTAGCGGGAGGGCCTCGGTTGAGACCCAGTACTTC. This chain connects TRBV5-1 to TRBJ2-5; TRBD2 agrees at 12 bases. V was clipped by 4 bases and J by 5 bases; unmatched bases: 18. Germline V gene lookup returns CDR1 SGHRS and CDR2 YFSETQ. The CDR3 consists of 19 residues.

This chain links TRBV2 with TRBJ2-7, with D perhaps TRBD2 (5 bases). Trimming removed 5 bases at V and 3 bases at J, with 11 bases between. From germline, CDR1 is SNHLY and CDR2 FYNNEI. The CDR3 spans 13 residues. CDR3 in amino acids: CASSIQRNYEQYF. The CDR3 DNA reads TGTGCCAGCAGTATCCAGCGGAACTACGAGCAGTACTTC.